The 2 T cell receptor beta chains given below trace back to one sample, sequenced in a study of blood T cell repertoires in COVID-19. Sequencing used immunoSEQ multiplex PCR; TCRdb keeps in-frame clones, though not all of them. The sample yields about 210,000 clones, about 85% seen once. The sequencing input was peripheral blood. These receptors were obtained from a woman aged 80 or over with acute or convalescent COVID-19.

The chain uses TRBV24-1 and TRBJ2-2, with TRBD2 identical over 12 bases. The ends lost 2 bases at V and 4 bases at J; junction bases unmatched: 7. The CDR3 runs 18 residues. Germline CDR1 and CDR2: KGHDR and SFDVKD. In nucleotides, the CDR3 is TGTGCCACCAGTGATTCGAGAGGACTAGCGGGAAGCACCGGGGAGCTGTTTTTT. Translation gives CATSDSRGLAGSTGELFF.

J is TRBJ2-3 and V is TRBV9; 13 bases align to TRBD2. Germline V gene sequence: CDR1 SGDLS, CDR2 YYNGEE. J gave up 3 bases and V 4 bases, and 14 bases lay outside the gene matches. The CDR3 sequence is 19 residues long. The CDR3 reads CASSSPPGLAGASTDTQYF. CDR3 coding DNA: TGTGCCAGCAGCTCCCCTCCCGGACTAGCGGGAGCATCGACAGATACGCAGTATTTT.